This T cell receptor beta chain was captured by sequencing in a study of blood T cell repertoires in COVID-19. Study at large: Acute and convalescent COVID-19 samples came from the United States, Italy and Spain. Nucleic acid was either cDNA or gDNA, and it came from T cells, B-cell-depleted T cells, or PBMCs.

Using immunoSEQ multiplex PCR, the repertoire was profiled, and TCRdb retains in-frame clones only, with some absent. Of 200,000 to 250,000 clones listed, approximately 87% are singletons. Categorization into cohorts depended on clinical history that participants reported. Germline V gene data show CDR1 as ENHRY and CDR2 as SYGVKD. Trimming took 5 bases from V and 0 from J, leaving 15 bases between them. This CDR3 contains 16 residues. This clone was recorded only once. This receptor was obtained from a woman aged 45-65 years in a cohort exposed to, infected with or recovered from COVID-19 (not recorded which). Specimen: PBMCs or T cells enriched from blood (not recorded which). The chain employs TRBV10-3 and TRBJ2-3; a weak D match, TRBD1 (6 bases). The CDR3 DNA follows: TGTGCCATCAGTCTCGCAGGGGTTAGAAGCACAGATACGCAGTATTTT. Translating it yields CAISLAGVRSTDTQYF.